The 20 T cell receptor beta chains below all came from one sample that was sequenced in a study of T cell repertoires in cytomegalovirus infection. Via MiXCR, TCRdb re-called the reads, giving one row per CDR3 protein. Among a few hundred thousand distinct CDR3 sequences listed, 18% were seen once. The specimen was PBMCs. The receptors were gathered from a human donor in good health (CMV status not recorded). Some clones in this sample may be carry-over from other donors' samples.

This chain connects TRBV29-1 to TRBJ2-1, with D unclear. The ends were cut back, 3 bases at V and 0 bases at J, with 3 bases in the middle. The CDR3 sequence is 12 residues long. Germline CDR1 reads SQVTM; CDR2 reads ANQGSEA. The CDR3 region is CSVDSSYNEQFF. For the CDR3, the DNA is TGCAGCGTTGACAGCTCCTACAATGAGCAGTTCTTC.

The CDR3 protein is CASSADRVAGNTIYF. The CDR3 DNA sequence: TGCGCCAGCAGCGCTGACAGGGTTGCGGGAAACACCATATATTTT. The chain uses TRBV5-1 and TRBJ1-3; 7 bases line up with TRBD1. V was clipped by 4 bases and J by 4 bases; unmatched bases: 8. CDR1 is SGHRS and CDR2 is YFSETQ in the germline V gene. This CDR3 contains 15 residues. Filled out from reference TRBV5-1 and TRBJ1-3, the complete variable domain reads KAGVTQTPRYLIKTRGQQVTLSCSPISGHRSVSWYQQTPGQGLQFLFEYFSETQRNKGNFPGRFSGRQFSNSRSEMNVSTLELGDSALYLCASSADRVAGNTIYFGEGSWLTVV.

The genes are TRBV12-3 or TRBV12-4 and TRBJ1-2, with D perhaps TRBD1 (6 bases). This CDR3 comprises 14 residues. The V end was cut by 2 bases, the J end by 2 bases, with 9 bases between. Here the CDR3 DNA reads TGTGCCAGCAGTTTATCGGGACAAAACTATGGCTACACCTTC. Translated, it gives CASSLSGQNYGYTF.

This clonotype was counted only a few times. The chain recombines TRBV2 with TRBJ2-3; TRBD2 matches at 11 bases. This CDR3 contains 15 residues. Germline V lookup: CDR1 SNHLY, CDR2 FYNNEI. V lost 8 bases to trimming and J lost 2 bases; unmatched junction nucleotides: 6. CDR3 sequence reads: CASGIAGGITDTQYF. CDR3 in DNA: TGTGCCAGCGGCATAGCGGGGGGGATCACAGATACGCAGTATTTT.

CDR3 in amino acids: CASTSQPVYGGGDEQFF. The CDR3 nucleotides read TGTGCCAGCACCTCGCAACCCGTCTACGGGGGCGGGGATGAGCAGTTCTTC. The chain combines TRBV7-8 with TRBJ2-1; D is perhaps TRBD1 or TRBD2 (6 bases each). The V end lost 7 bases, the J end lost 8 bases, and 27 bases lay between the germline ends. CDR1 is SGHVS and CDR2 is FQNEAQ in the germline V gene. The CDR3 length is 17 residues.

This clonotype was counted a few times. The gene calls are TRBV12-3 or TRBV12-4 and TRBJ1-1; 7 nucleotides line up with TRBD1. The CDR3 runs to 14 residues. V gave up 3 bases and J gave up 4 bases; unmatched junction bases: 5. CDR3: CASSFDRAATEAFF. In DNA, the CDR3 is TGTGCCAGCAGTTTTGACAGGGCTGCCACTGAAGCTTTCTTT.

V is TRBV5-8 and J is TRBJ2-3; TRBD1 might be the D (5 bases). Germline values: CDR1 SGHTS, CDR2 YDEGEE. CDR3 size: 14 residues. Trimming removed 2 bases from V and 2 bases from J, with 9 bases in between. Written as DNA, the CDR3 is TGTGCCAGCAGCTTCCGACAGATCACAGATACGCAGTATTTT. Amino acids: CASSFRQITDTQYF.

The chain uses TRBV19 and TRBJ2-7; D is perhaps TRBD1 or TRBD2 (5 bases each). Germline-derived CDR1 and CDR2 are LNHDA and SQIVND (reference sequence). V was shortened by 6 bases and J by 4 bases, with 10 bases between the two germline ends. CDR3 length: 12 residues. The CDR3 region is CASSGAEYEQYF. DNA for the CDR3: TGTGCCAGTAGCGGGGCGGAGTACGAGCAGTACTTC.

The gene calls are TRBV5-5 and TRBJ1-1; D uncertain. The CDR3 is 15 amino acids. Trimming cost V 0 bases and J 4 bases, with 13 bases left between them. Germline V gene data show CDR1 as SGHKS and CDR2 as YYEKEE (reference sequence). In DNA form, the CDR3 reads TGTGCCAGCAGCTTGGTAGGTCCACGGACCACTGAAGCTTTCTTT. Protein: CASSLVGPRTTEAFF.

The sample holds a few counts of this clonotype. The chain is built from TRBV11-2 and TRBJ1-2; 10 bases agree with TRBD1. Per the germline V gene, CDR1 is SGHAT and CDR2 is FQNNGV. Trimming took 4 bases from V and 0 from J; bases not matched to a gene: 5. The CDR3 sequence is 16 residues long. CDR3 sequence reads: CASSSGTGAPNYGYTF. CDR3 DNA: TGTGCCAGCAGCTCCGGGACAGGGGCGCCTAACTATGGCTACACCTTC.

This clonotype occurred many times. The chain carries TRBV7-2 and TRBJ2-1; a possible D gene is TRBD2 (6 bases). CDR1 is SGHTA, CDR2 FQGNSA, per germline. This CDR3 spans 17 amino acids. V lost 2 bases to trimming and J lost 3 bases, with 17 bases between them. Here the CDR3 reads CASSLRISAGIYNEQFF. CDR3 DNA: TGTGCCAGCAGCTTACGGATTTCGGCGGGAATCTACAATGAGCAGTTCTTC.

This chain uses TRBV14 with TRBJ2-7, with D maybe TRBD2 (5 bases). Per the germline V gene, CDR1 is SGHDN and CDR2 is FVKESK. V lost 1 base and J 6 bases, leaving 10 bases between the germline ends. The CDR3 is 13 residues long. The CDR3 here is CASSQGEGLEQYF. The CDR3 bases are TGTGCCAGCAGCCAAGGAGAGGGCCTCGAGCAGTACTTC.

There are a few counts of this clonotype. The chain has TRBV6-5 and TRBJ2-5, with a tentative D call TRBD2 (7 bases). The germline V gene has CDR1 MNHEY and CDR2 SVGAGI. Trimming removed 6 bases at V and 5 bases at J, with 19 bases between. There are 15 residues in the CDR3. CDR3 nucleotide sequence: TGTGCCAGCAGCTCCAGTAGGGGGGGCCAGGAGACCCAGTACTTC. Translated, it gives CASSSSRGGQETQYF.

V is TRBV6-5 and J is TRBJ2-7; 8 nucleotides line up with TRBD1. Germline-derived CDR1 and CDR2 are MNHEY and SVGAGI. There are 15 residues in the CDR3. The V segment lost 5 bases and the J segment 2 bases; nucleotides outside the gene matches: 8. The CDR3 DNA reads as TGTGCCAGCAGTAAATCGGACAGGGTGGCCTACGAGCAGTACTTC. This gives the protein CASSKSDRVAYEQYF.

This clonotype has a handful of counts. The rearrangement joins TRBV5-6 to TRBJ2-5, with D perhaps TRBD2 (6 bases). Germline V lookup: CDR1 SGHDT, CDR2 YYEEEE. CDR3 length equals 13 residues. V dropped 3 bases and J dropped 1 base, with 7 bases sitting between them. The CDR3 is CASSWGVQETQYF. CDR3 nucleotides: TGTGCCAGCAGCTGGGGGGTCCAAGAGACCCAGTACTTC.

The chain combines TRBV12-3 or TRBV12-4 with TRBJ2-2; D uncertain. V was cut by 0 bases and J by 2 bases, with 7 bases left in between. The CDR3 sequence is 15 residues long. CDR3 DNA: TGTGCCAGCAGTTTAGCCTCGAGTAACACCGGGGAGCTGTTTTTT. Its protein product is CASSLASSNTGELFF.

This clonotype was seen a handful of times. The chain combines TRBV12-3 or TRBV12-4 with TRBJ1-5, with TRBD1 matching over 8 bases. With V trimmed by 5 bases and J by 1 base, 7 bases remained unmatched. CDR3 size: 16 residues. The CDR3 nucleotides read TGTGCCAGCAGTGAAACAGGGGGAACCAGCAATCAGCCCCAGCATTTT. Amino acids: CASSETGGTSNQPQHF.

Concerning this clonotype: Possible read error: a much larger clone is one base away. This chain joins TRBV7-2 and TRBJ1-3, with a tentative D call TRBD1 (5 bases). V lost 4 bases and J lost 6, with 19 bases in between. The germline gives CDR1 SGHTA, CDR2 FQGNSA. There are 16 residues in the CDR3. The CDR3 nucleotides are TGTGCCAGCAGCTCCCAAGGGGACCTTGGATCAAACACCATATATTTT. Translating it yields CASSSQGDLGSNTIYF.

The J gene is TRBJ2-3, the V gene TRBV4-3, with D perhaps matching TRBD1 (6 bases). CDR1 and CDR2 from the germline V gene are LGHNA and YSLEER. V lost 0 bases and J lost 3, with 10 bases in between. The CDR3 is 15 residues long. The CDR3 sequence is CASSQDYRVTDTQYF. DNA for the CDR3: TGCGCCAGCAGCCAAGATTACAGGGTGACAGATACGCAGTATTTT.

This clonotype was observed a few times. The genes are TRBV15 and TRBJ1-5; D unresolved. Trimming took off 0 bases at V and 5 bases at J, with 11 bases between the two ends. The CDR3 covers 15 residues. In germline, CDR1 is LNHNV, CDR2 YYDKDF (reference sequence). CDR3 sequence reads: CATSRDLARDQPQHF. DNA of the CDR3: TGTGCCACCAGCAGAGATCTCGCCCGGGATCAGCCCCAGCATTTT.